This TCR beta chain was identified in a study of monozygotic twins with inflammatory bowel disease. General study findings and limits: Clonotype sharing was lower in IBD patients than healthy twins, most markedly with disease activity. Those with IBD had lower TCRbeta diversity (inverse Simpson) than their healthy co-twins did.

cDNA synthesis was performed in eight separate reactions for each sample. TCRdb reanalyzed the 5' RACE reads, giving one entry per CDR3 protein sequence and no DNA. The sample shows about 160,000 distinct CDR3 sequences, and 2.5% to 3% sits with its ten largest clones. The draw for each donor consisted of a single 2.5 ml blood sample. Comments on this clonotype: What it recognizes is unknown.

Germline V gene lookup returns CDR1 SGHTA and CDR2 FQGTGA. There are 13 residues in the CDR3. The genes are TRBV7-3 and TRBJ1-2. The origin of this receptor is a human donor with ulcerative colitis or Crohn's disease, or a healthy co-twin of an affected twin (not recorded which). Source material: blood. CDR3 sequence: CASSLGGEDGYTF.